This T cell receptor (beta chain) derives from a study of T cells after yellow fever vaccination. 5'RACE template switching produced TCR cDNA carrying a universal primer site and UMIs. TCRdb recomputed calls from the 5' RACE reads with MiXCR, one row per CDR3 protein. Among over 65,000 distinct CDR3 sequences listed, more than 10% were seen once. Only a few counts were recorded for this clonotype. Study-level findings and limits: Only a minor proportion of clonotypes was detected across both CD4 and CD8 compartments. Abundant contaminating clonotypes from the bulk population could appear in FACS-sorted repertoires. Compared with primary, the secondary response was weaker and peaked at day 5, not 15.

CDR1 DFQATT and CDR2 SNEGSKA come from the germline V gene (reference sequence). Trimming cost V 5 bases and J 6 bases, with 13 bases left between them. CDR3 length: 12 residues. This specimen consisted of CD8+ T cells not binding an NS4B(214-222) dextramer, sorted from PBMCs, obtained more than 20 days after the first yellow fever vaccination. The chain employs TRBV20-1 and TRBJ1-2; D is possibly TRBD1 (6 bases). This TCR was sampled from a man between 18 and 29 years old who received the YFV17D yellow fever vaccine. The CDR3 spells CSALQGTDGYTF. The CDR3 DNA follows: TGCAGTGCTTTACAGGGCACGGATGGCTACACCTTC.